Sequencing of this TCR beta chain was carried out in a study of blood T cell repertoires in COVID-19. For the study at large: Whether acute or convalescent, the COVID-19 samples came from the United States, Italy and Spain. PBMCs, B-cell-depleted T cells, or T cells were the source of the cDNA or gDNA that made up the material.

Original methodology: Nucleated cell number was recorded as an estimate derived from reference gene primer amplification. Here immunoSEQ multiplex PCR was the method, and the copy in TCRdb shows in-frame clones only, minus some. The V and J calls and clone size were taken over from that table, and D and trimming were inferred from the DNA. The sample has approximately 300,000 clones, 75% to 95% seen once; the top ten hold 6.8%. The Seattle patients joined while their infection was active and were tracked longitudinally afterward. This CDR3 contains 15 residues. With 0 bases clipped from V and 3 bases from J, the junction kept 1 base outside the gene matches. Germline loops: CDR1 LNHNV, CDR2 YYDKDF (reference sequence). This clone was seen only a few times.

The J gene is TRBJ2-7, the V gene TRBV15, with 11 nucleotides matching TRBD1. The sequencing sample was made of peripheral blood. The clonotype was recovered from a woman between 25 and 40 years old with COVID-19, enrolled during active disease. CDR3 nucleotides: TGTGCCACCAGCAGAGATGGGACAGGGGGCTACGAGCAGTACTTC. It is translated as CATSRDGTGGYEQYF.